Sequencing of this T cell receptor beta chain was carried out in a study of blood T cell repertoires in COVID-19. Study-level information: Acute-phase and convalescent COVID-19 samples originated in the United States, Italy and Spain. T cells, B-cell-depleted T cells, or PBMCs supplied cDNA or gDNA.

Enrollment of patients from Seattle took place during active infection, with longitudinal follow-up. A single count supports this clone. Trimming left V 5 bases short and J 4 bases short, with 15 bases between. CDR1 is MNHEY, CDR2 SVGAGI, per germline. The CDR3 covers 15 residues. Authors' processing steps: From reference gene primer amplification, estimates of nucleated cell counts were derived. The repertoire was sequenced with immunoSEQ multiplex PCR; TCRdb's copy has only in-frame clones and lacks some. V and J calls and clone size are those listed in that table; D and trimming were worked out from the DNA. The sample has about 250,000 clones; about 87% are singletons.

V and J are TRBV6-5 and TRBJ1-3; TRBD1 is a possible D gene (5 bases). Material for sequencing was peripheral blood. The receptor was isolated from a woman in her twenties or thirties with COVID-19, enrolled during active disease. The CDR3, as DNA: TGTGCCAGCAGTACCTCGTGGCAGGGAGGAAACACCATATATTTT. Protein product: CASSTSWQGGNTIYF.